A single sample is the source of the 5 T cell receptor beta chains below, sequenced in a study of T cells in Graves' hyperthyroidism and ophthalmopathy (dated by TCRdb to the late 2010s). Library preparation employed multiplex PCR. Sequencer: Illumina HiSeq 2000. The TCR beta CDR3 regions were amplified from RNA transcripts. For the first round of RT-PCR on the TCR CDR3, the HTBI primer set was used together with the Qiagen OneStep RT-PCR kit. TCRdb reprocessed the public reads (quality trimming at Q25 with fastp, clone calling with MiXCR) and kept in-frame beta chains. Rows with a matching CDR3 protein are joined into one entry that keeps the most common DNA and genes. Here the sample has about 360,000 distinct CDR3 sequences; around 14% occur a single time. In total, the top ten clones hold around a tenth of the sample. The sequenced sample was blood. These receptors were obtained from a young woman with Graves' hyperthyroidism.

This clonotype was recorded many times. This chain links TRBV6-1 with TRBJ1-1, with 7 bases that match TRBD1. With V trimmed by 6 bases and J by 1 base, 5 bases remained unmatched. This CDR3 is 14 amino acids long. CDR1 is MNHNS and CDR2 is SASEGT in the germline V gene. CDR3 bases: TGTGCCAGCAGCACGGGACAGCCGAACACTGAAGCTTTCTTT. It codes for CASSTGQPNTEAFF.

This clonotype occurred many times. The chain combines TRBV30 with TRBJ2-3; D remains unclear. V was cut by 1 base and J by 0 bases, with 14 bases left in between. Germline V lookup: CDR1 GTSNPN, CDR2 SVGIG (reference sequence). The CDR3 contains 16 residues. In DNA form, the CDR3 reads TGTGCCTGGAGTGGGAATGGCGGAGAAAGCACAGATACGCAGTATTTT. Amino acid sequence: CAWSGNGGESTDTQYF. Variable domain in full (rest from reference TRBV30 and TRBJ2-3): SQTIHQWPATLVQPVGSPLSLECTVEGTSNPNLYWYRQAAGRGLQLLFYSVGIGQISSEVPQNLSASRPQDRQFILSSKKLLLSDSGFYLCAWSGNGGESTDTQYFGPGTRLTVL.

This clonotype appeared many times. The rearrangement joins TRBV19 to TRBJ2-2; a possible D gene is TRBD1 (6 bases). V was pared by 3 bases and J by 4 bases, with 24 bases between. CDR3 length: 19 amino acids. Per germline, CDR1 LNHDA and CDR2 SQIVND (reference sequence). The CDR3 DNA sequence: TGTGCCAGTAGTATCGGGACAACACTCCTGGGAGAATCCACCGGGGAGCTGTTTTTT. Its translation: CASSIGTTLLGESTGELFF.

The chain links TRBV7-9 to TRBJ2-1; 9 bases match TRBD2. With 4 bases clipped from V and 8 bases from J, the junction kept 9 bases outside the gene matches. Germline loops: CDR1 SEHNR, CDR2 FQNEAQ (reference sequence). CDR3 size: 15 residues. CDR3 residues: CASSSGGGEGHEQFF. CDR3 DNA sequence: TGTGCCAGCAGCTCGGGCGGGGGGGAGGGACATGAGCAGTTCTTC.

This clonotype was counted many times. V is TRBV11-2 and J is TRBJ2-1, with 7 bases matching TRBD2. Germline CDR1 and CDR2: SGHAT and FQNNGV. With V trimmed by 6 bases and J by 7 bases, 6 bases remained unmatched. This CDR3 comprises 13 residues. CDR3 loop: CASSIGGGNEQFF. The CDR3 nucleotides read TGTGCCAGCAGTATCGGCGGGGGAAATGAGCAGTTCTTC.